These 31 T cell receptor beta chains were sequenced from one sample in a study of blood T cell repertoires in COVID-19. Method: immunoSEQ multiplex PCR; TCRdb's copy keeps in-frame clones and lacks some. The table lists about 250,000 clones, 85% to 90% of them singletons. Sequenced material: peripheral blood. These receptors all stem from a man at least 80 years old with acute or convalescent COVID-19.

The rearrangement links TRBV18 to TRBJ2-1; 8 bases are a match to TRBD2. V was pared by 1 base and J by 5 bases, with 10 bases of the junction left unmatched. In germline, CDR1 is KGHSH, CDR2 LQKENI. CDR3 length: 17 residues. CDR3 protein: CASSPRGPGTRDNEQFF. In nucleotides, the CDR3 is TGTGCCAGCTCACCACGAGGCCCCGGGACTAGAGACAATGAGCAGTTCTTC.

The chain employs TRBV28 and TRBJ1-2, with TRBD1 as a possible D gene (5 bases). CDR3 length: 14 amino acids. In germline, CDR1 is MDHEN, CDR2 SYDVKM. V lost 4 bases to trimming and J lost 4 bases, with 13 bases between them. CDR3 in amino acids: CASSSVTVPYGYTF. CDR3 DNA sequence: TGTGCCAGCAGTTCCGTGACAGTCCCCTATGGCTACACCTTC.

The chain combines TRBV2 with TRBJ2-3; 15 bases fit TRBD2. The CDR3 has 15 residues. The V gene's germline CDR1 is SNHLY and CDR2 FYNNEI. V lost 4 bases, J lost 8 bases, and 4 bases stayed unmatched. DNA of the CDR3: TGTGCCAGCAGTGGGACTAGCGGGAGGGGGGGTACGCAGTATTTT. It yields the protein CASSGTSGRGGTQYF.

The V gene is TRBV29-1, the J gene TRBJ2-3, with 8 bases identical to TRBD1. V dropped 0 bases and J dropped 5; count of bases not matched to a gene: 13. This CDR3 has 17 amino acids. Germline V gene sequence: CDR1 SQVTM, CDR2 ANQGSEA. The CDR3 sequence is CSVEDRFYQGAGDTQYF. The CDR3 DNA reads as TGCAGCGTTGAAGATCGGTTCTATCAGGGGGCGGGAGATACGCAGTATTTT.

The chain links TRBV28 to TRBJ2-5; 8 positions agree with TRBD1. V shed 2 bases, J shed 5 bases, and the junction held 7 bases outside the gene matches. Germline values: CDR1 MDHEN, CDR2 SYDVKM. This CDR3 contains 15 residues. In DNA, the CDR3 is TGTGCCAGCAGTTTAGCAGGGGGCATGGGGGAGACCCAGTACTTC. Translated: CASSLAGGMGETQYF.

The chain links TRBV5-5 to TRBJ1-2; 7 nucleotides match TRBD1. This CDR3 is 16 amino acids long. Trimming at V came to 2 bases and at J to 0 bases, leaving 7 bases not matched to a gene. Germline assignment: CDR1 SGHKS and CDR2 YYEKEE (reference sequence). The CDR3 DNA sequence: TGTGCCAGCAGCTTCAGCCCCGGGACAGCTAACTATGGCTACACCTTC. Its translation: CASSFSPGTANYGYTF.

The gene calls are TRBV7-3 and TRBJ2-3; 10 bases line up with TRBD1. V lost 5 bases to trimming and J lost 5 bases; unmatched junction nucleotides: 13. Germline V lookup: CDR1 SGHTA, CDR2 FQGTGA. The CDR3 covers 17 residues. DNA of the CDR3: TGTGCCAGCAGCGTTATTCCGATTCGGGACAGGGGAGATACGCAGTATTTT. It yields the protein CASSVIPIRDRGDTQYF.

This clone was counted a single time. The V and J genes are TRBV2 and TRBJ1-5; D is unclear. This CDR3 spans 15 amino acids. The V gene lost 4 bases and the J gene lost 0 bases, with 10 bases spanning the gap. In germline, CDR1 is SNHLY, CDR2 FYNNEI. This CDR3 is CASSAQDLSNQPQHF. CDR3 nucleotide sequence: TGTGCCAGCAGTGCTCAGGATCTTAGCAATCAGCCCCAGCATTTT.

CDR3 loop: CASQSGTGGTGELFF. As DNA, the CDR3 is TGTGCCAGCCAATCCGGGACCGGGGGCACCGGGGAGCTGTTTTTT. This chain joins TRBV18 and TRBJ2-2; D perhaps matches TRBD2 (6 bases). The CDR3 is 15 residues long. Trimming took off 8 bases at V and 4 bases at J, with 17 bases between the two ends. The germline V gene has CDR1 KGHSH and CDR2 LQKENI. The whole variable domain, remainder taken from reference TRBV18 and TRBJ2-2, is NAGVMQNPRHLVRRRGQEARLRCSPMKGHSHVYWYRQLPEEGLKFMVYLQKENIIDESGMPKERFSAEFPKEGPSILRIQQVVRGDSAAYFCASQSGTGGTGELFFGEGSRLTVL.

This chain connects TRBV11-2 to TRBJ2-7, with TRBD1 matching over 9 bases. The CDR3 extends over 16 amino acids. Looked up from germline, CDR1 is SGHAT and CDR2 is FQNNGV. The ends lost 6 bases at V and 6 bases at J; junction bases unmatched: 15. In DNA, the CDR3 is TGTGCCAGCAGATGGGGTTTGGGGACAGGGACTGGCGAGCAGTACTTC. Translating it yields CASRWGLGTGTGEQYF.

This clone was detected only a few times. The rearrangement joins TRBV12-3 or TRBV12-4 to TRBJ2-7; D uncertain. This CDR3 contains 13 residues. V was cut by 6 bases and J by 1 base, with 10 bases left in between. The CDR3 DNA follows: TGTGCCAGCAGAGGCGGAGTGTCCTACGAGCAGTACTTC. This encodes CASRGGVSYEQYF.

The chain uses TRBV5-1 and TRBJ1-2; no clear D. The germline V gene has CDR1 SGHRS and CDR2 YFSETQ. V shed 0 bases and J shed 8 bases, with 14 bases lying between them. This CDR3 region has 14 residues. The CDR3, as DNA: TGCGCCAGCAGCTTGGGGTCCATCGACAACGGCTACACCTTC. As protein: CASSLGSIDNGYTF.

The rearrangement uses TRBV10-3 and TRBJ1-2; TRBD1 aligns across 8 bases. V lost 6 bases, J lost 1 base, and 4 bases stayed unmatched. Germline lookup yields CDR1 ENHRY and CDR2 SYGVKD. The length of the CDR3 is 14 residues. This CDR3 is CAIRGTGVNYGYTF. CDR3 coding DNA: TGTGCCATCAGGGGGACAGGTGTTAACTATGGCTACACCTTC.

The gene calls are TRBV4-2 and TRBJ2-4; TRBD1 matches at 7 bases. The J segment lost 0 bases and the V segment lost 0 bases, leaving 14 bases of the junction unmatched. Germline CDR1 is LGHNA and CDR2 is YNFKEQ. The CDR3 contains 20 residues. The CDR3 DNA is TGTGCCAGCAGCCAAGAGGCGGCAGGGGGTCCCGTCCTAGCCAAAAACATTCAGTACTTC. Its translation is CASSQEAAGGPVLAKNIQYF.

The rearrangement uses TRBV5-6 and TRBJ2-6; a weak D match, TRBD1 (6 bases). Trimming shortened V by 2 bases and J by 1 base, and 13 bases separated the two germline ends. Per germline, CDR1 SGHDT and CDR2 YYEEEE. This CDR3 has 17 residues. The CDR3 loop reads CASSFGTHQSGANVLTF. The DNA for the CDR3 is TGTGCCAGCAGCTTCGGGACACACCAGTCTGGGGCCAACGTCCTGACTTTC.

This clone showed up just a few times. The DNA for the CDR3 is TGTGCCAGCGGGGGGGCCGGGTACAATGAGCAGTTCTTC. Translation gives CASGGAGYNEQFF. The chain links TRBV12-3 or TRBV12-4 to TRBJ2-1, with D possibly matching TRBD2 (7 bases). This CDR3 spans 13 amino acids. V was trimmed by 8 bases and J by 4 bases, leaving 12 bases between them.

The chain employs TRBV9 and TRBJ2-7; 11 bases match TRBD2. The V segment lost 4 bases and the J segment 4 bases; nucleotides outside the gene matches: 7. This CDR3 has 15 residues. Looked up from germline, CDR1 is SGDLS and CDR2 is YYNGEE. In nucleotides, the CDR3 is TGTGCCAGCAGCTATAGCGGGAGGGCCAGATACGAGCAGTACTTC. It yields the protein CASSYSGRARYEQYF.

V is TRBV28 and J is TRBJ2-7; TRBD2 matches at 11 bases. CDR3 length: 16 amino acids. From germline, CDR1 is MDHEN and CDR2 SYDVKM. Trimming at V came to 8 bases and at J to 3 bases, leaving 12 bases not matched to a gene. The DNA of the CDR3 is TGTGCCAGCGGGACTAGCGGACCCAATCCTGTCTACGAGCAGTACTTC. This gives the protein CASGTSGPNPVYEQYF.

The chain carries TRBV5-1 and TRBJ2-5; tentatively, D is TRBD2 (7 bases). Trimming removed 0 bases at V and 5 bases at J, with 14 bases between. CDR1 is SGHRS and CDR2 is YFSETQ in the germline V gene. The CDR3 contains 15 residues. For the CDR3, the DNA is TGCGCCAGCAGCTTGGAGGGGGGGCGTCACGAGACCCAGTACTTC. As protein: CASSLEGGRHETQYF.

The V gene is TRBV4-3, the J gene TRBJ1-1, with D maybe TRBD1 (5 bases). The germline V and J ends were trimmed by 0 bases and 5 bases, with 10 bases remaining between them. This CDR3 comprises 14 residues. CDR1 is LGHNA and CDR2 is YSLEER in the germline V gene. The CDR3 sequence is CASSQDAGLTEAFF. CDR3 nucleotide sequence: TGCGCCAGCAGCCAAGATGCAGGGTTAACTGAAGCTTTCTTT.

This clone has a handful of counts. The chain recombines TRBV6-2 or TRBV6-3 with TRBJ2-4; D is unresolved. Trimming shortened V by 7 bases and J by 0 bases, and 10 bases separated the two germline ends. Germline values: CDR1 MNHEY, CDR2 SVGEGT. The CDR3 is 14 residues long. CDR3 in amino acids: CASTPEAAKNIQYF. The DNA for the CDR3 is TGTGCCAGCACCCCAGAGGCAGCCAAAAACATTCAGTACTTC.

V and J are TRBV18 and TRBJ2-3; D might be TRBD1 (6 bases). CDR1 is KGHSH, CDR2 LQKENI, per germline. The V gene lost 4 bases and the J gene lost 0 bases, with 17 bases spanning the gap. The CDR3 totals 17 residues. In DNA, the CDR3 is TGTGCCAGCTCACTCGGACAGCCCACCTCTAGCACAGATACGCAGTATTTT. It codes for CASSLGQPTSSTDTQYF.

The CDR3 region has the DNA TGTGCCAGCAGCTTGGTCCTGGGCCGCCAAGAGACCCAGTACTTC. It specifies CASSLVLGRQETQYF. V is TRBV5-6 and J is TRBJ2-5; D is unresolved. This CDR3 has 15 residues. V gave up 0 bases and J gave up 1 base, with 10 bases separating them. Germline V CDR1 and CDR2: SGHDT, YYEEEE.

The chain joins TRBV5-1 to TRBJ1-2; D call uncertain. This CDR3 has 16 residues. Germline-derived CDR1 and CDR2 are SGHRS and YFSETQ. Trimming left V 3 bases short and J 3 bases short, with 18 bases between. The CDR3 DNA reads as TGCGCCAGCAGCTCCGGGAGGAGGCCCGCCGACTATGGCTACACCTTC. It codes for CASSSGRRPADYGYTF. The complete variable domain, with remaining parts taken from reference TRBV5-1 and TRBJ1-2, reads KAGVTQTPRYLIKTRGQQVTLSCSPISGHRSVSWYQQTPGQGLQFLFEYFSETQRNKGNFPGRFSGRQFSNSRSEMNVSTLELGDSALYLCASSSGRRPADYGYTFGSGTRLTVV.

J is TRBJ1-5 and V is TRBV19; D is unclear. The length of the CDR3 is 15 residues. V shed 7 bases and J shed 6 bases, with 19 bases lying between them. CDR1 and CDR2 from the germline V gene are LNHDA and SQIVND (reference sequence). This chain's CDR3 is CASTSEPGWGQPQHF. The CDR3 DNA is TGTGCCAGTACCTCGGAACCGGGATGGGGTCAGCCCCAGCATTTT. The full variable domain, its missing parts supplied by reference TRBV19 and TRBJ1-5, is DGGITQSPKYLFRKEGQNVTLSCEQNLNHDAMYWYRQDPGQGLRLIYYSQIVNDFQKGDIAEGYSVSREKKESFPLTVTSAQKNPTAFYLCASTSEPGWGQPQHFGDGTRLSIL.

This rearrangement joins TRBV5-6 to TRBJ1-1; 7 bases line up with TRBD1. After removal of 3 bases from V and 1 base from J, the junction contained 3 bases not matched to a gene. Germline loops: CDR1 SGHDT, CDR2 YYEEEE. The CDR3 contains 14 residues. The chain's CDR3 is CASSWGTENTEAFF. The CDR3 DNA is TGTGCCAGCAGCTGGGGGACAGAGAACACTGAAGCTTTCTTT.

This chain links TRBV3-1 (or the pseudogene TRBV3-2) with TRBJ2-1, with D possibly TRBD1 on 6 matching bases. Trimming removed 3 bases from V and 9 bases from J, with 18 bases in between. Per the germline V gene, CDR1 is LGHDT and CDR2 is YNNKEL (reference sequence). The CDR3 extends over 15 amino acids. The CDR3 sequence is CASSQGAGERGEQFF. CDR3 nucleotides: TGTGCCAGCAGCCAGGGGGCCGGGGAACGGGGTGAGCAGTTCTTC.

This clone showed up just once. This chain uses TRBV7-2 with TRBJ2-2, with 9 bases identical to TRBD1. This CDR3 region has 17 residues. With 1 base clipped from V and 1 base from J, the junction kept 4 bases outside the gene matches. Germline V gene data show CDR1 as SGHTA and CDR2 as FQGNSA. In DNA form, the CDR3 reads TGTGCCAGCAGCTTAGACAGGGGGCGGGGGAACACCGGGGAGCTGTTTTTT. Translating it yields CASSLDRGRGNTGELFF.

V gene TRBV19 combines with J gene TRBJ2-7; weak D call: TRBD2 (6 bases). CDR1 LNHDA and CDR2 SQIVND come from the germline V gene (reference sequence). Trimming took 4 bases from V and 9 from J, leaving 25 bases between them. The CDR3 covers 16 residues. As DNA, the CDR3 is TGTGCCAGTAGTACCTCCCCAGGTGCGGGGTTTGGTTGGCAGTACTTC. Residues: CASSTSPGAGFGWQYF.

The chain is built from TRBV27 and TRBJ2-7, with D perhaps matching TRBD2 (5 bases). Germline V gene lookup returns CDR1 MNHEY and CDR2 SMNVEV (reference sequence). The CDR3 length is 13 residues. The V end lost 8 bases, the J end lost 1 base, and 12 bases lay between the germline ends. The DNA of the CDR3 is TGTGCCAGCGGACTCAGGAGTTCCTACGAGCAGTACTTC. The encoded protein is CASGLRSSYEQYF.

The chain employs TRBV7-3 and TRBJ1-1; TRBD1 matches at 7 bases. Germline V gene data show CDR1 as SGHTA and CDR2 as FQGTGA. V lost 2 bases to trimming and J lost 8 bases; unmatched junction nucleotides: 5. The CDR3 loop spans 13 amino acids. Written as DNA, the CDR3 is TGTGCCAGCAGCTTAGGAGGGGGCGCAGAAGCTTTCTTT. Protein sequence: CASSLGGGAEAFF. Full variable domain (rest looked up from reference TRBV7-3 and TRBJ1-1): GAGVSQTPSNKVTEKGKYVELRCDPISGHTALYWYRQSLGQGPEFLIYFQGTGAADDSGLPNDRFFAVRPEGSVSTLKIQRTERGDSAVYLCASSLGGGAEAFFGQGTRLTVV.